The sequence of this T cell receptor (beta chain) was determined in a study of graft-versus-host responses after intestinal transplantation. Comment on this clone: What it binds is unknown.

The V gene end was trimmed by 2 bases and the J gene end by 3 bases; junction bases not matched to a gene: 6. In germline, CDR1 is MNHEY, CDR2 SMNVEV (reference sequence). This CDR3 comprises 16 residues. Profiled with immunoSEQ multiplex PCR; TCRdb holds only in-frame clones, not every one. The data contain over 90,000 clones, 90% to 95% of them singletons. The source material was unstimulated CD8+ T cells sorted from spleen or lymph node cells, sampled before intestinal transplant. The sequence was obtained from a human donor who received an intestinal transplant. The genes are TRBV27 and TRBJ2-1; the match to TRBD2 covers 8 bases. The CDR3 nucleotides are TGTGCCAGCAGTTTAACTAGCGGAGGGGGCTACAATGAGCAGTTCTTC. This sequence encodes CASSLTSGGGYNEQFF.